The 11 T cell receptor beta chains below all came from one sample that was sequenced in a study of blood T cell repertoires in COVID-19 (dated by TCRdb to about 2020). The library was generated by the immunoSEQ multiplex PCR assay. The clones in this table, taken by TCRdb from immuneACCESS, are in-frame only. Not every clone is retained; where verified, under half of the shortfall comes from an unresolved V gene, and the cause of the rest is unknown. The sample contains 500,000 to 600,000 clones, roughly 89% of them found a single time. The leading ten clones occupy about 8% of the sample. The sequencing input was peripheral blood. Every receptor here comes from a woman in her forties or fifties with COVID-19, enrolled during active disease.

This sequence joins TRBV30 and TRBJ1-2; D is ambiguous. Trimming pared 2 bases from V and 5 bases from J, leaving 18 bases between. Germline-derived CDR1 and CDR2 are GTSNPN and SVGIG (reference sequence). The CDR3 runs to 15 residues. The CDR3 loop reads CAWSRSIPAVYGYTF. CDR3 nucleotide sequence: TGTGCCTGGAGTAGGAGTATCCCTGCGGTTTATGGCTACACCTTC.

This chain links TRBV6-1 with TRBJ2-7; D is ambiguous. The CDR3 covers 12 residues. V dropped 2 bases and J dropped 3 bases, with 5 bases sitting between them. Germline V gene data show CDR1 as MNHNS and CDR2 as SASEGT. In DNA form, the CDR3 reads TGTGCCAGCAGTGAATCGAGCTACGAGCAGTACTTC. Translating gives CASSESSYEQYF.

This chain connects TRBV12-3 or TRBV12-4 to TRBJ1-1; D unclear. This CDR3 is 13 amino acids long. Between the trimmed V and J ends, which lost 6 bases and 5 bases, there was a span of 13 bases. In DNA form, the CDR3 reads TGTGCCAGCAGGGAGGGAGTACGAACTGAAGCTTTCTTT. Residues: CASREGVRTEAFF.

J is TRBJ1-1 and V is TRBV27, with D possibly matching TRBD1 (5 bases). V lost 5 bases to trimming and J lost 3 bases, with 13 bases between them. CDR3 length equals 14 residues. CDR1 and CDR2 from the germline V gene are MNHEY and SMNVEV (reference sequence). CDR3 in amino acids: CASSLWGDHTEAFF. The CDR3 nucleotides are TGTGCCAGCAGTCTCTGGGGGGACCACACTGAAGCTTTCTTT.

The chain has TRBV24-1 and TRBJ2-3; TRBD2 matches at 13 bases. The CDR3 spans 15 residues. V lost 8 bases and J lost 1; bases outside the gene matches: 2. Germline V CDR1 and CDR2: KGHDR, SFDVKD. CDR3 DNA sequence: TGTGCCACCACCGGGACTAGCGGGGGCACAGATACGCAGTATTTT. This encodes CATTGTSGGTDTQYF.

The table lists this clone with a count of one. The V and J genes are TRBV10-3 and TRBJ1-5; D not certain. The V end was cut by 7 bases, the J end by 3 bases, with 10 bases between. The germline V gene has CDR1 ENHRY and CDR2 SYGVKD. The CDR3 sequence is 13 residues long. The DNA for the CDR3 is TGTGCCATCATGGAGAGATCCAATCAGCCCCAGCATTTT. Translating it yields CAIMERSNQPQHF.

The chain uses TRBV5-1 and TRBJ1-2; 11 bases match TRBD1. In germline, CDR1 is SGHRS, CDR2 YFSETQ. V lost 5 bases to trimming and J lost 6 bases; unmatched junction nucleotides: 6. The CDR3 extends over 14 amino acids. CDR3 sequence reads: CASSPLDRGHGYTF. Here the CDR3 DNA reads TGCGCCAGCAGTCCCTTGGACAGGGGGCATGGCTACACCTTC.

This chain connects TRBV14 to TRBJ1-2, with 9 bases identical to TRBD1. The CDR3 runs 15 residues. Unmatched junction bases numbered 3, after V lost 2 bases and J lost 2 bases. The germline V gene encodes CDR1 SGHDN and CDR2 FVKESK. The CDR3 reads CASSQLGQGNYGYTF. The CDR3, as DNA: TGTGCCAGCAGCCAATTAGGACAGGGGAACTATGGCTACACCTTC. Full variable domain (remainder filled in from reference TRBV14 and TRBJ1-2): EAGVTQFPSHSVIEKGQTVTLRCDPISGHDNLYWYRRVMGKEIKFLLHFVKESKQDESGMPNNRFLAERTGGTYSTLKVQPAELEDSGVYFCASSQLGQGNYGYTFGSGTRLTVV.

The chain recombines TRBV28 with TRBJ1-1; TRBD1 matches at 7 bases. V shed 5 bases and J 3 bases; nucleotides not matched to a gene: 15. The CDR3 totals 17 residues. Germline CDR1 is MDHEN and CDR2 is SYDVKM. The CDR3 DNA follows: TGTGCCAGCAGTGGGTATGGTTGGGGACAGTCATACACTGAAGCTTTCTTT. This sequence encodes CASSGYGWGQSYTEAFF.

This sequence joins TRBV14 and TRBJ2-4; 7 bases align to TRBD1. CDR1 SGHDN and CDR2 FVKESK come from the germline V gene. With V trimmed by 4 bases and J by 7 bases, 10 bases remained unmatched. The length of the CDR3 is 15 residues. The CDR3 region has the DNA TGTGCCAGCAGCCGGGACAGTCCGGGAATTAACATTCAGTACTTC. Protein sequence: CASSRDSPGINIQYF.

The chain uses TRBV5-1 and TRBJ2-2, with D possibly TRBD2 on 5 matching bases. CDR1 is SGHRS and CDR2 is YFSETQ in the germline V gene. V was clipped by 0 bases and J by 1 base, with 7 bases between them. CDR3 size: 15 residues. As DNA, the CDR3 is TGCGCCAGCAGCTTGGCCGGGGTGAACACCGGGGAGCTGTTTTTT. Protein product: CASSLAGVNTGELFF.